Following are 3 T cell receptor beta chains from one sample sequenced in a study of cytomegalovirus exposure and HLA in healthy donors (dated by TCRdb to the late 2010s). The protocol used for the library was the immunoSEQ multiplex PCR assay. The multiplex PCR relied on a mix of 60 forward primers for TCR Vbeta segments and 13 reverse primers for TCR Jbeta segments. What TCRdb holds here is the immuneACCESS table cut down to in-frame rearrangements. Part of the clones is not present; checked against another copy, under half of the missing clones reflect an unresolved V gene, and the others are unexplained. This sample gives about 130,000 clones in total; roughly 80% of them show up just once. The ten biggest clones cover approximately 1.1% of the sample. The sequencing sample was made of PBMCs. All receptors derive from a boy aged 10-17 years in good health and CMV-seronegative.

The V gene is TRBV27, the J gene TRBJ2-7; D perhaps matches TRBD1 (6 bases). The V end was cut by 3 bases, the J end by 4 bases, with 16 bases between. Germline assignment: CDR1 MNHEY and CDR2 SMNVEV (reference sequence). The length of the CDR3 is 15 residues. The CDR3 here is CASSFQGSSRYEQYF. The CDR3 bases are TGTGCCAGCAGTTTCCAGGGGAGTAGCAGGTACGAGCAGTACTTC.

This chain connects TRBV25-1 to TRBJ2-5, with 9 bases that match TRBD1. CDR1 and CDR2 from the germline V gene are MGHDK and SYGVNS. J gave up 4 bases and V 2 bases, and 8 bases lay outside the gene matches. CDR3 length: 16 residues. Here the CDR3 reads CASSEVGTGKGETQYF. The CDR3 coding sequence is TGTGCCAGCAGTGAAGTTGGGACAGGGAAGGGAGAGACCCAGTACTTC. The entire variable domain, with the rest obtained from reference TRBV25-1 and TRBJ2-5, is as follows: EADIYQTPRYLVIGTGKKITLECSQTMGHDKMYWYQQDPGMELHLIHYSYGVNSTEKGDLSSESTVSRIRTEHFPLTLESARPSHTSQYLCASSEVGTGKGETQYFGPGTRLLVL.

V and J are TRBV5-5 and TRBJ2-7; 8 bases agree with TRBD1. This CDR3 comprises 14 residues. The V gene's germline CDR1 is SGHKS and CDR2 YYEKEE (reference sequence). V lost 4 bases, J lost 3 bases, and 6 bases stayed unmatched. CDR3 loop: CASSTGQVDYEQYF. As DNA, the CDR3 is TGTGCCAGCAGCACGGGACAGGTTGACTACGAGCAGTACTTC.